The 32 T cell receptor beta chains below all came from one sample that was sequenced in a study of OX40 agonist ivuxolimab in advanced cancers. The library was generated by the immunoSEQ multiplex PCR assay. TCRdb mirrors the immuneACCESS table, restricted to in-frame sequences. Some clones are absent from its copies; in checked studies, under half trace to an unresolved V gene, and the reason for the others is unknown. The sample table shows roughly 46,000 clones, and roughly 89% are seen once. The ten top clones hold 14% to 15% of the sample. The sequenced sample was CD4+ or CD8+ T cells sorted from blood, obtained in a trial of the OX40 agonist ivuxolimab. Receptor source: an adult with an advanced solid tumor such as melanoma, head and neck, liver or kidney cancer.

This chain joins TRBV19 and TRBJ2-5; TRBD2 is a possible D gene (7 bases). The CDR3 is made up of 13 amino acids. V was cut by 7 bases and J by 0 bases, with 9 bases left in between. Germline CDR1 is LNHDA and CDR2 is SQIVND (reference sequence). The DNA for the CDR3 is TGTGCCAGTATGGGGGGGCACCAAGAGACCCAGTACTTC. As protein: CASMGGHQETQYF.

The chain is built from TRBV4-1 and TRBJ1-3, with TRBD1 matching over 7 bases. The CDR3 consists of 15 residues. CDR1 MGHRA and CDR2 YSYEKL come from the germline V gene. The J segment lost 4 bases and the V segment lost 4 bases, leaving 7 bases of the junction unmatched. CDR3 DNA: TGCGCCAGCAGCCCCGACAGGGCCAAGGGAAACACCATATATTTT. This sequence encodes CASSPDRAKGNTIYF.

The chain carries TRBV28 and TRBJ1-1, with D possibly TRBD1 on 5 matching bases. V lost 2 bases and J lost 6, with 16 bases in between. CDR1 and CDR2 from the germline V gene are MDHEN and SYDVKM. There are 15 residues in the CDR3. The CDR3 here is CASSLLRAQGPEAFF. CDR3 nucleotide sequence: TGTGCCAGCAGTTTACTCCGGGCCCAGGGCCCTGAAGCTTTCTTT.

This clone appeared once. The V call is TRBV11-2, the J call TRBJ1-2, with D possibly TRBD1 on 5 matching bases. Germline values: CDR1 SGHAT, CDR2 FQNNGV. CDR3 size: 15 residues. The V end lost 5 bases, the J end lost 6 bases, and 19 bases lay between the germline ends. The CDR3 protein is CASSQPGTQGDGYTF. The CDR3 DNA sequence: TGTGCCAGCAGCCAACCCGGGACTCAAGGAGATGGCTACACCTTC.

This clone showed up just a few times. V usage is TRBV6-5 and J usage is TRBJ1-3; a possible D gene is TRBD1 (5 bases). In germline, CDR1 is MNHEY, CDR2 SVGAGI. This CDR3 comprises 16 residues. V was pared by 0 bases and J by 2 bases, with 11 bases between. The CDR3 loop reads CASSYSFGTPGNTIYF. The CDR3 nucleotides are TGTGCCAGCAGTTACTCTTTCGGGACGCCTGGAAACACCATATATTTT.

The chain joins TRBV28 to TRBJ2-3; D is ambiguous. CDR1 MDHEN and CDR2 SYDVKM come from the germline V gene. This CDR3 is 14 amino acids long. The ends were cut back, 2 bases at V and 1 base at J, with 7 bases in the middle. The DNA of the CDR3 is TGTGCCAGCAGTTTACTGCCAGGCACAGATACGCAGTATTTT. Its translation is CASSLLPGTDTQYF.

This chain uses TRBV11-1 with TRBJ2-5; 7 nucleotides line up with TRBD2. The length of the CDR3 is 16 residues. Trimming removed 4 bases from V and 4 bases from J; junction bases left unmatched: 12. Germline lookup yields CDR1 SGHAT and CDR2 FQDESV (reference sequence). CDR3 residues: CASSSPGRDGGETQYF. CDR3 nucleotides: TGTGCCAGCAGCTCCCCGGGGAGGGATGGCGGAGAGACCCAGTACTTC.

The chain links TRBV28 to TRBJ2-1; 9 bases match TRBD1. This CDR3 is built from 14 residues. V shed 9 bases, J shed 2 bases, and the junction held 5 bases outside the gene matches. CDR1 and CDR2 (germline): MDHEN, SYDVKM. In DNA form, the CDR3 reads TGTGCCAGTAACGGACAGGGGACCTACAATGAGCAGTTCTTC. It yields the protein CASNGQGTYNEQFF.

The V and J genes are TRBV6-5 and TRBJ1-2; 9 nucleotides align to TRBD1. The germline V gene has CDR1 MNHEY and CDR2 SVGAGI. J lost 1 base, V lost 5 bases, and 5 bases had no gene match. The CDR3 is 15 amino acids. The CDR3 is CASSAGQGVNYGYTF. The CDR3 nucleotides read TGTGCCAGCAGTGCGGGACAGGGCGTTAACTATGGCTACACCTTC.

This rearrangement joins TRBV6-1 to TRBJ2-7; the match to TRBD1 covers 7 bases. The V gene end was trimmed by 6 bases and the J gene end by 6 bases; junction bases not matched to a gene: 5. CDR1 is MNHNS, CDR2 SASEGT, per germline. This CDR3 has 12 amino acids. Written as DNA, the CDR3 is TGTGCCAGCAGGGTCGGGACAGTCGAGCAGTACTTC. It is translated as CASRVGTVEQYF.

V and J are TRBV28 and TRBJ1-5, with D maybe TRBD1 (5 bases). CDR3 length: 13 amino acids. The V end was cut by 3 bases, the J end by 7 bases, with 10 bases between. Per the germline V gene, CDR1 is MDHEN and CDR2 is SYDVKM. CDR3 protein: CASSFDSGQPQHF. CDR3 coding DNA: TGTGCCAGCAGTTTTGACAGTGGACAGCCCCAGCATTTT.

The chain carries TRBV5-1 and TRBJ1-1; possible D gene TRBD1, 5 bases. CDR3 length: 13 amino acids. Trimming removed 4 bases from V and 3 bases from J, with 10 bases in between. The germline V gene has CDR1 SGHRS and CDR2 YFSETQ. The CDR3 nucleotides read TGCGCCAGCAGCCGGGGGGACGACACTGAAGCTTTCTTT. This encodes CASSRGDDTEAFF.

The CDR3 DNA sequence: TGTGCCTGGGGGGGAGGACACCCCAATCAGCCCCAGCATTTT. Its protein product is CAWGGGHPNQPQHF. This sequence joins TRBV30 and TRBJ1-5; a possible D gene is TRBD1 (5 bases). Trimming shortened V by 5 bases and J by 3 bases, and 14 bases separated the two germline ends. Germline values: CDR1 GTSNPN, CDR2 SVGIG (reference sequence). The CDR3 is 14 residues long. Looking up the rest from reference TRBV30 and TRBJ1-5 gives the full variable domain: SQTIHQWPATLVQPVGSPLSLECTVEGTSNPNLYWYRQAAGRGLQLLFYSVGIGQISSEVPQNLSASRPQDRQFILSSKKLLLSDSGFYLCAWGGGHPNQPQHFGDGTRLSIL.

The CDR3 sequence: CASSPKGSSYNEQFF. Written as DNA, the CDR3 is TGTGCCAGCAGCCCCAAGGGCTCCTCCTACAATGAGCAGTTCTTC. The gene calls are TRBV7-3 and TRBJ2-1; D not certain. The V end was cut by 5 bases, the J end by 0 bases, with 11 bases between. This CDR3 is 15 amino acids long. Germline V CDR1 and CDR2: SGHTA, FQGTGA.

The chain carries TRBV28 and TRBJ1-1; D is unclear. This CDR3 comprises 14 residues. V was pared by 3 bases and J by 1 base, with 9 bases between. Germline CDR1 is MDHEN and CDR2 is SYDVKM. In DNA form, the CDR3 reads TGTGCCAGCAGTTTGGGCCAGCAGAACACTGAAGCTTTCTTT. This translates into CASSLGQQNTEAFF. Full variable domain (missing parts from reference TRBV28 and TRBJ1-1): DVKVTQSSRYLVKRTGEKVFLECVQDMDHENMFWYRQDPGLGLRLIYFSYDVKMKEKGDIPEGYSVSREKKERFSLILESASTNQTSMYLCASSLGQQNTEAFFGQGTRLTVV.

The chain combines TRBV4-1 with TRBJ1-2; 9 bases fit TRBD1. With V trimmed by 5 bases and J by 5 bases, 12 bases remained unmatched. CDR3 length: 16 amino acids. Germline CDR1 reads MGHRA; CDR2 reads YSYEKL. CDR3 amino acids: CASSEASQGAPYGYTF. CDR3 nucleotide sequence: TGCGCCAGCAGCGAAGCTTCACAGGGGGCGCCGTATGGCTACACCTTC.

V usage is TRBV28 and J usage is TRBJ1-2; no firm D call. Germline V gene data show CDR1 as MDHEN and CDR2 as SYDVKM. This CDR3 spans 16 amino acids. The V end was cut by 3 bases, the J end by 7 bases, with 21 bases between. This CDR3 reads CASSFYLEGAKGGYTF. In DNA form, the CDR3 reads TGTGCCAGCAGTTTTTATCTGGAGGGTGCCAAGGGTGGCTACACCTTC.

The chain employs TRBV9 and TRBJ1-1; D not resolved. Trimming stripped 0 bases from V and 4 bases from J, with 7 bases between. The CDR3 totals 13 residues. Germline loops: CDR1 SGDLS, CDR2 YYNGEE. The CDR3, as DNA: TGTGCCAGCAGCGTAGGCAGACTCACTGAAGCTTTCTTT. Residues: CASSVGRLTEAFF.

The gene calls are TRBV6-6 and TRBJ1-5; possible D gene TRBD1, 5 bases. The CDR3 has 14 residues. Germline V gene data show CDR1 as MNHNY and CDR2 as SVGAGI (reference sequence). Trimming removed 5 bases at V and 10 bases at J, with 18 bases between. CDR3 in DNA: TGTGCCAGCAGTCCCCGACAGCAGATCAAACCCCAGCATTTT. Translated: CASSPRQQIKPQHF.

A few counts support this clone. Written as DNA, the CDR3 is TGTGCCAGCAGTTTGGGGTTGGGAAACACCATATATTTT. Its protein is CASSLGLGNTIYF. V and J are TRBV27 and TRBJ1-3; D is ambiguous. CDR3 length equals 13 residues. V dropped 3 bases and J dropped 4 bases, with 7 bases sitting between them. Germline-derived CDR1 and CDR2 are MNHEY and SMNVEV (reference sequence).

This chain connects TRBV5-6 to TRBJ2-7; a possible D gene is TRBD1 (5 bases). Germline-derived CDR1 and CDR2 are SGHDT and YYEEEE. With 6 bases removed from V and 3 bases from J, the gap between germline ends came to 19 bases. The CDR3 runs to 15 residues. The CDR3 sequence is CASNPRQINVYEQYF. The CDR3 coding sequence is TGTGCCAGCAACCCTCGACAGATTAATGTCTACGAGCAGTACTTC.

About this clone: Its ends do not fully match the called genes, so a read error is possible. V is TRBV7-3 and J is TRBJ2-7; 10 nucleotides line up with TRBD2. CDR1 and CDR2 from the germline V gene are SGHTA and FQGTGA. The CDR3 length is 16 residues. The CDR3 region has the DNA TGTGTCAGCAGCTTAAGAGCGGGAGGGCTCTCCTACGAGCAGTACTTC. Translated, it gives CVSSLRAGGLSYEQYF.

The V call is TRBV15, the J call TRBJ1-5, with D perhaps TRBD1 (6 bases). This CDR3 contains 17 residues. V gave up 0 bases and J gave up 4 bases, with 16 bases separating them. Germline V CDR1 and CDR2: LNHNV, YYDKDF (reference sequence). CDR3 sequence: CATSRDGGGGRNQPQHF. CDR3 nucleotides: TGTGCCACCAGCAGAGATGGGGGAGGGGGAAGGAATCAGCCCCAGCATTTT. Combining the CDR3 with reference TRBV15 and TRBJ1-5 gives the whole variable domain DAMVIQNPRYQVTQFGKPVTLSCSQTLNHNVMYWYQQKSSQAPKLLFHYYDKDFNNEADTPDNFQSRRPNTSFCFLDIRSPGLGDTAMYLCATSRDGGGGRNQPQHFGDGTRLSIL.

The V and J genes are TRBV20-1 and TRBJ2-7; D not resolved. Germline V gene sequence: CDR1 DFQATT, CDR2 SNEGSKA (reference sequence). The length of the CDR3 is 11 residues. CDR3 region: CSPEEAYEQYF. CDR3 nucleotides: TGCAGCCCAGAGGAAGCCTACGAGCAGTACTTC.

The gene calls are TRBV4-2 and TRBJ1-5, with no clear D. The CDR3 loop spans 15 amino acids. Trimming took 2 bases from V and 5 from J, leaving 13 bases between them. Per the germline V gene, CDR1 is LGHNA and CDR2 is YNFKEQ. The CDR3 spells CASSQTPTFDQPQHF. The CDR3 DNA is TGTGCCAGCAGCCAAACCCCCACCTTCGATCAGCCCCAGCATTTT.

The chain has TRBV27 and TRBJ2-1; TRBD2 is a possible D gene (5 bases). The germline V and J ends were trimmed by 4 bases and 10 bases, with 8 bases remaining between them. This CDR3 is 11 amino acids long. CDR1 is MNHEY and CDR2 is SMNVEV in the germline V gene (reference sequence). The CDR3 bases are TGTGCCAGCAGTTCGGGGTTGGAGCAGTTCTTC. Its translation is CASSSGLEQFF.

The chain carries TRBV10-2 and TRBJ2-1, with D possibly called TRBD1 or TRBD2 (6 bases each). The CDR3 loop spans 14 amino acids. V was clipped by 1 base and J by 13 bases, with 17 bases between them. Germline CDR1 reads WSHSY; CDR2 reads SAAADI. CDR3 sequence (DNA): TGCGCCAGCAGTGAGTTCGGGGGCGGACGGAAACAGTTCTTC. Translating it yields CASSEFGGGRKQFF.

The V and J genes are TRBV5-1 and TRBJ2-3; D is uncertain. The V gene lost 0 bases and the J gene lost 2 bases, with 13 bases spanning the gap. The germline V gene encodes CDR1 SGHRS and CDR2 YFSETQ. The CDR3 loop spans 16 amino acids. The CDR3 DNA reads as TGCGCCAGCAGCTTGGTGAAGGGTTCTGACACAGATACGCAGTATTTT. Protein product: CASSLVKGSDTDTQYF.

This chain connects TRBV20-1 to TRBJ2-1, with TRBD2 matching 8 bases. Trimming cost V 7 bases and J 7 bases; bases outside gene matches: 3. CDR1 and CDR2 from the germline V gene are DFQATT and SNEGSKA (reference sequence). This CDR3 region has 11 residues. The CDR3 here is CSEAGVNEQFF. The CDR3 DNA sequence: TGCAGTGAAGCGGGAGTGAATGAGCAGTTCTTC.

The CDR3 DNA is TGCGCCAGCAGTCAAGGTGACAATGAGCAGTTCTTC. Translating it yields CASSQGDNEQFF. The rearrangement links TRBV23-1 to TRBJ2-1; D is unclear. TRBV23-1 is an ORF, with its function uncertain. V lost 2 bases, J lost 5 bases, and 4 bases lay in between. CDR3 length: 12 residues.

The chain joins TRBV19 to TRBJ2-4, with D uncertain. V was shortened by 3 bases and J by 2 bases, with 11 bases between the two germline ends. This CDR3 region has 15 residues. Germline V lookup: CDR1 LNHDA, CDR2 SQIVND (reference sequence). In DNA, the CDR3 is TGTGCCAGTAGTATGGCCAGTTTCCCCAAAAACATTCAGTACTTC. Translated, it gives CASSMASFPKNIQYF.

The chain carries TRBV5-4 and TRBJ2-1, with 7 bases aligning to TRBD1. Germline values: CDR1 SGHNT, CDR2 YYREEE (reference sequence). The length of the CDR3 is 15 residues. V shed 3 bases, J shed 6 bases, and the junction held 9 bases outside the gene matches. CDR3 in DNA: TGTGCCAGCAGCTCTCGGGACAGAGCAGTCAATGAGCAGTTCTTC. Translated, it gives CASSSRDRAVNEQFF.